Each of the 8 T cell receptor beta chains below was sequenced from the same sample in a study of cytomegalovirus exposure and HLA in healthy donors. Some clones are missing from TCRdb's copy, which holds only in-frame ones; the method was immunoSEQ multiplex PCR. This sample has 82,000 or so clones, with roughly 94% found just once. The specimen was PBMCs. The receptors derive from a woman in her late teens or twenties in good health and CMV-seronegative.

The chain links TRBV19 to TRBJ2-7; the match to TRBD2 covers 8 bases. This CDR3 has 16 amino acids. CDR1 is LNHDA, CDR2 SQIVND, per germline (reference sequence). The V and J ends lost 6 bases and 6 bases, in that order; junction bases with no gene match: 16. CDR3 protein: CASRPGRTSGGAEQYF. CDR3 nucleotide sequence: TGTGCCAGTAGGCCGGGGAGGACGAGCGGGGGTGCCGAGCAGTACTTC.

The chain recombines TRBV6-1 with TRBJ1-2, with D possibly matching TRBD1 (5 bases). Germline V gene data show CDR1 as MNHNS and CDR2 as SASEGT. V was clipped by 8 bases and J by 2 bases, with 12 bases between them. The CDR3 is made up of 13 amino acids. CDR3: CASPKGQNYGYTF. As DNA, the CDR3 is TGTGCCAGCCCGAAGGGGCAGAACTATGGCTACACCTTC.

The J gene is TRBJ2-2, the V gene TRBV14, with TRBD2 matching over 8 bases. The ends lost 4 bases at V and 6 bases at J; junction bases unmatched: 7. CDR3 length: 15 amino acids. The V gene's germline CDR1 is SGHDN and CDR2 FVKESK. The CDR3 coding sequence is TGTGCCAGCAGCCCCTACGGGCGGGAGGCCGGGGAGCTGTTTTTT. Its protein product is CASSPYGREAGELFF.

This clone was recorded a few times. J is TRBJ2-5 and V is TRBV5-7; 9 bases line up with TRBD1. TRBV5-7 is classed as an ORF, of uncertain function. The CDR3 runs 15 residues. With 4 bases clipped from V and 5 bases from J, the junction kept 9 bases outside the gene matches. The CDR3, as DNA: TGTGCCAGCAGCACCCGGACAGGGGAGGGGGAGACCCAGTACTTC. It specifies CASSTRTGEGETQYF.

This clone was detected a few times. The CDR3 sequence is CASRDGQGNTGELFF. DNA of the CDR3: TGTGCCAGCAGGGACGGACAGGGGAATACCGGGGAGCTGTTTTTT. This chain connects TRBV2 to TRBJ2-2; 9 bases match TRBD1. Trimming cost V 6 bases and J 5 bases; bases outside gene matches: 7. Germline V lookup: CDR1 SNHLY, CDR2 FYNNEI. The CDR3 contains 15 residues.

This chain uses TRBV2 with TRBJ2-3; no clear D gene. V lost 4 bases and J 3 bases, leaving 8 bases between the germline ends. The CDR3 consists of 13 residues. From germline, CDR1 is SNHLY and CDR2 FYNNEI. CDR3 DNA: TGTGCCAGCAGTGGTGAGTCAACAGATACGCAGTATTTT. This sequence encodes CASSGESTDTQYF. The variable domain in full, completed from reference TRBV2 and TRBJ2-3, reads EPEVTQTPSHQVTQMGQEVILRCVPISNHLYFYWYRQILGQKVEFLVSFYNNEISEKSEIFDDQFSVERPDGSNFTLKIRSTKLEDSAMYFCASSGESTDTQYFGPGTRLTVL.

The rearrangement uses TRBV5-1 and TRBJ2-1; TRBD1 agrees at 7 bases. Germline CDR1 and CDR2: SGHRS and YFSETQ. V was pared by 3 bases and J by 7 bases, with 1 base of the junction left unmatched. The CDR3 totals 12 residues. The DNA for the CDR3 is TGCGCCAGCAGCTCGACAGGGAATGAGCAGTTCTTC. This translates into CASSSTGNEQFF.

This chain connects TRBV9 to TRBJ2-3; no clear D gene. This CDR3 is built from 15 residues. Trimming pared 3 bases from V and 3 bases from J, leaving 14 bases between. Germline V gives CDR1 SGDLS, CDR2 YYNGEE. CDR3 protein: CASSDPLAVTDTQYF. The DNA of the CDR3 is TGTGCCAGCAGCGACCCACTCGCTGTAACAGATACGCAGTATTTT.